In this sample, the clone carrying this T cell receptor beta chain turned up a few times. Its target is not known. The sample belongs to a study of cytomegalovirus exposure and HLA in healthy donors. Donors were ostensibly healthy at sampling, although undocumented immune exposures were probable. With 1 base clipped from V and 3 bases from J, the junction kept 10 bases outside the gene matches. The CDR3 covers 17 residues. Germline V lookup: CDR1 SGHNT, CDR2 YYREEE (reference sequence). Primers included in the PCR were 60 Vbeta and 13 Jbeta primers. The protocol was immunoSEQ multiplex PCR, while the TCRdb copy is restricted to in-frame clones and leaves out a portion. This table has approximately 100,000 clones, over 8% appearing once. Study-wide findings and caveats: At a 0.05 false discovery rate, a later analysis found approximately 17,000 TCR beta sequences to be associated with HLA alleles.

This sequence joins TRBV5-4 and TRBJ2-3; 8 bases align to TRBD2. The sequencing sample was made of PBMCs. The receptor was derived from a man in his forties or fifties in good health and CMV-seropositive. CDR3 loop: CASSLKVAGLGTDTQYF. DNA for the CDR3: TGTGCCAGCAGCTTGAAAGTAGCGGGGCTGGGAACAGATACGCAGTATTTT.